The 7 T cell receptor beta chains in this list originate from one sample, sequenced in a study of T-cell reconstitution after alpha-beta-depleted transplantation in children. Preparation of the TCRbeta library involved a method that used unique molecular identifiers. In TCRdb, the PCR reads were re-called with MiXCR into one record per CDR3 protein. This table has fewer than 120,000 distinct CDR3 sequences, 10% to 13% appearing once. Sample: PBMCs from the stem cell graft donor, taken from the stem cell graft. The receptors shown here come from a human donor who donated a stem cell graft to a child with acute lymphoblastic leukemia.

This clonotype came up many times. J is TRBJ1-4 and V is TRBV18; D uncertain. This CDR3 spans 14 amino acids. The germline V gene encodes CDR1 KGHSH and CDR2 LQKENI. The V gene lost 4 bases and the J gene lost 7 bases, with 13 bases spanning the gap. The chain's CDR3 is CASSHGEAREKLFF. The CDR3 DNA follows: TGTGCCAGCTCACACGGGGAGGCCCGTGAAAAACTGTTTTTT.

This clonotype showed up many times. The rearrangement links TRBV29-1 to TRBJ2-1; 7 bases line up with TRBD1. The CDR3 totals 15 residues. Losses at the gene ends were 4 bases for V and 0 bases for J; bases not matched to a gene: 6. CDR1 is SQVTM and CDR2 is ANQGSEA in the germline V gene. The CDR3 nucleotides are TGCAGCGTTGGACAGGGTGTATCCTCCTACAATGAGCAGTTCTTC. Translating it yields CSVGQGVSSYNEQFF.

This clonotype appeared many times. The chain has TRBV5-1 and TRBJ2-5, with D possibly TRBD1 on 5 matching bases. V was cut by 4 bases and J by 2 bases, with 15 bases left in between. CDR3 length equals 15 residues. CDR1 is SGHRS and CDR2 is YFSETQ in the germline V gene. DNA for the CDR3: TGCGCCAGCAGCACCGGACCCAAGGGGCAAGAGACCCAGTACTTC. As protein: CASSTGPKGQETQYF. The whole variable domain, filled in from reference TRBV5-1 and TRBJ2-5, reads KAGVTQTPRYLIKTRGQQVTLSCSPISGHRSVSWYQQTPGQGLQFLFEYFSETQRNKGNFPGRFSGRQFSNSRSEMNVSTLELGDSALYLCASSTGPKGQETQYFGPGTRLLVL.

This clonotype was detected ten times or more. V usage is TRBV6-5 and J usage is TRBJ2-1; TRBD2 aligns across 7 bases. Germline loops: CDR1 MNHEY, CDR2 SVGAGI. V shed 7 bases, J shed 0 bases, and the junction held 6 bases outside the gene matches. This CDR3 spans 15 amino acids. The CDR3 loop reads CASNGGGISYNEQFF. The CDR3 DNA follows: TGTGCCAGCAACGGGGGAGGGATCTCCTACAATGAGCAGTTCTTC.

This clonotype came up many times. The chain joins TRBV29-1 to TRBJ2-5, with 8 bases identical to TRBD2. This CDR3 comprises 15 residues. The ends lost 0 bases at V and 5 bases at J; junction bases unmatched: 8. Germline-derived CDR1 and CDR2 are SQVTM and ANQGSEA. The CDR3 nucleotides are TGCAGCGTTGAAGATCTTAGGGCTAGCGGGGAGACCCAGTACTTC. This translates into CSVEDLRASGETQYF.

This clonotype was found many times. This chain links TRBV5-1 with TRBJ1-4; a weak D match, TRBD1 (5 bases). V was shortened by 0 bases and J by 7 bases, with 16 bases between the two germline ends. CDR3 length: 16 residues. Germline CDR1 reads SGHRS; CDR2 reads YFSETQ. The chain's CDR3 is CASSLDGRAGPEKLFF. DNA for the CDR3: TGCGCCAGCAGCTTGGATGGCAGGGCTGGGCCTGAAAAACTGTTTTTT.

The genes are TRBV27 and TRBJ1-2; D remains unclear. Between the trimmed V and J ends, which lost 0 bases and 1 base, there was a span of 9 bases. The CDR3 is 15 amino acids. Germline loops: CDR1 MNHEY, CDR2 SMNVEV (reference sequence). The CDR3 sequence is CASSLSRDFNYGYTF. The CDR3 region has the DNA TGTGCCAGCAGTTTATCTAGGGATTTTAACTATGGCTACACCTTC.